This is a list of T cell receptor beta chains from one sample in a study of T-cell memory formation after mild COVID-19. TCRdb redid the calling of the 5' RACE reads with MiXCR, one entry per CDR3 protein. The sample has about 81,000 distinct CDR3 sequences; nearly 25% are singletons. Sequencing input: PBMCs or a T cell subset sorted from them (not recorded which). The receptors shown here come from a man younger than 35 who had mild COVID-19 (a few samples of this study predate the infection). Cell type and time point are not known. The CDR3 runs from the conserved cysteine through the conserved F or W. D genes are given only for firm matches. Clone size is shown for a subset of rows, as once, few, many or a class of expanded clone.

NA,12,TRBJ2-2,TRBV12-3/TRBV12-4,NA,CASSPQGQELFF,TGTGCCAGCAGCCCACAGGGTCAGGAGCTGTTTTTT
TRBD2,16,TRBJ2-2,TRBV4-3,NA,CASSQDSGGPTGELFF,TGCGCCAGCAGCCAAGATTCGGGGGGGCCTACCGGGGAGCTGTTTTTT
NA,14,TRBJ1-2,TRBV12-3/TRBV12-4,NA,CASSPRNSYYGYTF,TGTGCCAGCAGTCCCAGGAATTCCTATTATGGCTACACCTTC
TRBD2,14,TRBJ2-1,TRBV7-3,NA,CASRVAGGPFEQFF,TGTGCCAGCAGAGTAGCGGGGGGCCCCTTTGAGCAGTTCTTC
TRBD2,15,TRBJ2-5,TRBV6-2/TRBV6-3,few,CASSPGGARQETQYF,TGTGCCAGCAGCCCCGGGGGGGCGCGGCAAGAGACCCAGTACTTC
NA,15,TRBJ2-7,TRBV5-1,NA,CASSLGQASVYEQYF,TGCGCCAGCAGCTTAGGGCAGGCCTCGGTCTACGAGCAGTACTTC
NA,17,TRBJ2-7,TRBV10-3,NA,CAISEPVGMVDSYEQYF,TGTGCCATCAGTGAGCCTGTGGGTATGGTGGACTCCTACGAGCAGTACTTC
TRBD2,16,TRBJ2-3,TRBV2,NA,CASSERLAASTDTQYF,TGTGCCAGCAGTGAGCGACTAGCGGCTAGCACAGATACGCAGTATTTT
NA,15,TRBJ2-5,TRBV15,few,CATNPGVVIQETQYF,TGTGCCACCAACCCTGGTGTAGTTATCCAAGAGACCCAGTACTTC
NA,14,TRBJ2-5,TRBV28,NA,CASSLLGTGQTQYF,TGTGCCAGCAGTTTATTGGGGACGGGACAGACCCAGTACTTC
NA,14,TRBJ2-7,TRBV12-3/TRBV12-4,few,CASSLTGVTYEQYF,TGTGCCAGCAGTTTAACTGGGGTTACCTACGAGCAGTACTTC
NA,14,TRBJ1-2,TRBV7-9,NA,CASSRLTSSNGYTF,TGTGCCAGCAGCCGCCTGACCAGCTCGAATGGCTACACCTTC
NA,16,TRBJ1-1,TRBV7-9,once,CASSLTGRGEGTEAFF,TGTGCCAGCAGCTTAACCGGGAGGGGTGAGGGCACTGAAGCTTTCTTT
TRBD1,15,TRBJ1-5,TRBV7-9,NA,CASSSGTASNQPQHF,TGTGCCAGCAGCAGCGGGACAGCCTCCAATCAGCCCCAGCATTTT
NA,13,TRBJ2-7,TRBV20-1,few,CSARDRRSYEQYF,TGCAGTGCTAGAGATAGGCGGTCCTACGAGCAGTACTTC
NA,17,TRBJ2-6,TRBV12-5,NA,CASGFGVLSSGANVLTF,TGTGCTAGTGGTTTTGGGGTTCTGAGCTCTGGGGCCAACGTCCTGACTTTC
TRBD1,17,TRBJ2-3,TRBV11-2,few,CASSPRPGTGVTDTQYF,TGTGCCAGCAGCCCACGCCCCGGGACAGGGGTCACAGATACGCAGTATTTT
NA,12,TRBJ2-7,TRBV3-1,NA,CASSQEASEQYF,TGTGCCAGCAGCCAAGAGGCTTCCGAGCAGTACTTC
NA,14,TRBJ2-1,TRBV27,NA,CASSLSGHYNEQFF,TGTGCCAGCAGTTTATCGGGACATTACAATGAGCAGTTCTTC
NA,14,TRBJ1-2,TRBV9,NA,CASSDSTRVDGYTF,TGTGCCAGCAGCGACTCAACCAGGGTGGATGGCTACACCTTC
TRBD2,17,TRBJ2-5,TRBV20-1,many,CSARRTTSGGAGETQYF,TGCAGTGCTAGACGGACGACTAGCGGGGGGGCAGGAGAGACCCAGTACTTC
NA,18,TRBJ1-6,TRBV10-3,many,CAISDPTATLIPNSALHF,TGTGCCATCAGTGACCCGACAGCTACCCTAATTCCCAATTCGGCCCTCCACTTT
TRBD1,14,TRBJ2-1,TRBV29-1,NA,CSVEGQGEYNEQFF,TGCAGCGTTGAAGGACAGGGGGAATACAATGAGCAGTTCTTC
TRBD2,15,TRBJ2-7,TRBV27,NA,CASSFRTSGTYEQYF,TGTGCCAGCAGTTTCCGGACTAGCGGGACCTACGAGCAGTACTTC
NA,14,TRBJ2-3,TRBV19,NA,CASGGLTSTDTQYF,TGTGCCAGCGGGGGCTTAACTAGCACAGATACGCAGTATTTT
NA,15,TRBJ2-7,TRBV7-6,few,CASSKGITRSYEQYF,TGTGCCAGCAGCAAGGGGATTACTAGGTCCTACGAGCAGTACTTC
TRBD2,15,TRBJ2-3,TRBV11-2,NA,CASSFGTSDSDTQYF,TGTGCCAGCAGCTTCGGGACTAGCGATTCAGATACGCAGTATTTT
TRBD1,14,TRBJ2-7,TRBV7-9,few,CASSPRDRVYEQYF,TGTGCCAGCAGCCCCCGGGACAGGGTCTACGAGCAGTACTTC
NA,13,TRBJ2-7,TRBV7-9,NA,CASSLGMVGEQYF,TGTGCCAGCAGCTTAGGGATGGTGGGCGAGCAGTACTTC
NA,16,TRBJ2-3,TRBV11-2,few,CASNSAQGSSTDTQYF,TGTGCCAGCAACTCCGCCCAGGGTTCGTCGACAGATACGCAGTATTTT
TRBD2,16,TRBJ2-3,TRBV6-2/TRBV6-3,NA,CASSKPGLASTDTQYF,TGTGCCAGCAGTAAACCGGGACTAGCGAGCACAGATACGCAGTATTTT
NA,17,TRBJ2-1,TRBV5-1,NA,CASSLASLGGARVEQFF,TGCGCCAGCAGCTTGGCCAGCCTGGGGGGGGCAAGGGTTGAGCAGTTCTTC
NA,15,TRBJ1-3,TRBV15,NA,CATSRDRGGGNTIYF,TGTGCCACCAGCAGAGACAGGGGAGGTGGAAACACCATATATTTT
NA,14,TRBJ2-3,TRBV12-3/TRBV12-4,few,CASSLADSWFTQYF,TGTGCCAGCAGTTTAGCGGACAGTTGGTTTACGCAGTATTTT
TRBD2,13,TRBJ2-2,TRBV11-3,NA,CASSLAVTGELFF,TGTGCCAGCAGCCTAGCGGTCACCGGGGAGCTGTTTTTT
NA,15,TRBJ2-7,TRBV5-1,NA,CASSPLSGRGYEQYF,TGCGCCAGCAGCCCACTGTCCGGGCGCGGCTACGAGCAGTACTTC
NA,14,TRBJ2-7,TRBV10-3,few,CAIMLDSSSYEQYF,TGTGCCATCATGCTTGACAGTAGCTCCTACGAGCAGTACTTC
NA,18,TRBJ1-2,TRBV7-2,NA,CASSLPHQAYYSNYGYTF,TGTGCCAGCAGCTTACCCCATCAGGCCTACTACAGCAACTATGGCTACACCTTC
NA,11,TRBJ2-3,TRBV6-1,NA,CASRLRDTQYF,TGTGCCAGCAGGCTGAGGGATACGCAGTATTTT
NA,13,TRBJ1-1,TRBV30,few,CAWSGEGYTEAFF,TGTGCCTGGAGTGGCGAGGGGTACACTGAAGCTTTCTTT